This T cell receptor (beta chain) was sequenced in a study of T cell responses to AZD1222 COVID-19 vaccine. Sequenced by immunoSEQ multiplex PCR; TCRdb stores in-frame clones only, minus some. The sample records about 110,000 clones, roughly 80% being singletons. Germline V lookup: CDR1 SGHDT, CDR2 YYEEEE. The V gene lost 4 bases and the J gene lost 11 bases, with 9 bases spanning the gap. The CDR3 runs to 10 residues. The material sequenced was peripheral blood, taken on day 0 of AZD1222 vaccination. The sequence derives from an adult in good health. This chain links TRBV5-6 with TRBJ1-1; D is unclear. The CDR3 nucleotides are TGTGCCAGCAGCCCGGACGGGGCTTTCTTT. Translated: CASSPDGAFF.